The source of this T cell receptor (beta chain) is a study of blood T cell repertoires in COVID-19. About the study: The United States, Italy and Spain supplied acute and convalescent COVID-19 samples.

CDR1 is KGHDR, CDR2 SFDVKD, per germline. V shed 5 bases, J shed 5 bases, and the junction held 4 bases outside the gene matches. CDR3 length equals 14 residues. As processed by the authors: For nucleated cells, counts were estimated from reference gene primer amplification. Using immunoSEQ multiplex PCR, the repertoire was profiled, and TCRdb retains in-frame clones only, with some absent. The V and J calls and clone size were taken over from that table, and D and trimming were inferred from the DNA. Of roughly 410,000 clones detected, about 87% appear once; the ten largest clones hold about 2.3%. One Seattle source followed patients from active infection through their disease course.

The TCR sequence derives from an older woman with COVID-19, enrolled during active disease. Sample: peripheral blood. The chain carries TRBV24-1 and TRBJ2-2; 7 bases match TRBD1. The DNA of the CDR3 is TGTGCCACCAGTGCGGCAGGGGGTACCGGGGAGCTGTTTTTT. It translates to CATSAAGGTGELFF.